The 20 T cell receptor beta chains given below trace back to one sample, sequenced in a study of blood T cells in healthy people across ages. A second roughly 7 to 12 cycle PCR used barcoded and J-beta primers. TCRdb reprocessed the 5' RACE reads with MiXCR, giving one entry per CDR3 protein. The data hold approximately 600,000 distinct CDR3 sequences, with roughly three fifths observed a single time. The specimen sequenced was blood. The receptors here all came from a man in his 60s in good health.

This clonotype was detected a few times. V and J are TRBV10-2 and TRBJ2-7; D gene unclear. The end of the DNA is better explained by TRBJ2-5, so the J call may be wrong. The CDR3 extends over 14 amino acids. The germline V gene has CDR1 WSHSY and CDR2 SAAADI. The CDR3 DNA reads TGCGCCAGCACCGACGATTTCTACGGGGAGACCCAGTACTTC. It translates to CASTDDFYGETQYF.

The chain has TRBV20-1 and TRBJ2-1; 10 nucleotides agree with TRBD2. The trim removed 2 bases at V and 9 bases at J, leaving 7 bases unmatched. The CDR3 covers 14 residues. In germline, CDR1 is DFQATT, CDR2 SNEGSKA (reference sequence). The CDR3 sequence: CSARRGSGGFEQFF. DNA for the CDR3: TGCAGTGCTAGACGGGGTAGCGGGGGGTTTGAGCAGTTCTTC.

This clonotype came up a few times. The chain couples TRBV6-5 to TRBJ1-6; unclear D gene. This CDR3 is built from 14 residues. V was trimmed by 6 bases and J by 7 bases, leaving 13 bases between them. CDR1 and CDR2 from the germline V gene are MNHEY and SVGAGI. The CDR3 bases are TGTGCCAGCAGCCGGCCAGATCCGAATTCACCCCTCCACTTT. Encoded protein: CASSRPDPNSPLHF.

V is TRBV20-1 and J is TRBJ2-3; 7 bases line up with TRBD2. The CDR3 extends over 16 amino acids. Germline values: CDR1 DFQATT, CDR2 SNEGSKA (reference sequence). Germline trimming cut 1 base from V and 0 bases from J; bases unmatched to any gene: 7. Here the CDR3 reads CSARAVLAASTDTQYF. The CDR3 nucleotides are TGCAGTGCTAGAGCAGTTCTAGCGGCCAGCACAGATACGCAGTATTTT.

This clonotype has more than one count but fewer than ten. The V call is TRBV20-1, the J call TRBJ1-2; 9 nucleotides match TRBD1. The CDR3 is 15 residues long. Germline V lookup: CDR1 DFQATT, CDR2 SNEGSKA (reference sequence). V shed 3 bases and J 2 bases; nucleotides not matched to a gene: 7. The CDR3 nucleotides are TGCAGTGCTAGTGACCAAACAGGGGGCAACTATGGCTACACCTTC. Amino acids: CSASDQTGGNYGYTF.

The CDR3 loop is CAISGSGTSGSYEQYF. Written as DNA, the CDR3 is TGTGCCATCAGTGGTTCTGGGACTAGCGGCTCCTACGAGCAGTACTTC. V gene TRBV10-3 combines with J gene TRBJ2-7; TRBD2 agrees at 11 bases. Germline V gene sequence: CDR1 ENHRY, CDR2 SYGVKD. V shed 4 bases and J 0 bases; nucleotides not matched to a gene: 5. The CDR3 runs to 16 residues.

This chain joins TRBV9 and TRBJ2-3, with 10 nucleotides matching TRBD2. V lost 0 bases, J lost 1 base, and 5 bases stayed unmatched. This CDR3 is 17 amino acids long. Per germline, CDR1 SGDLS and CDR2 YYNGEE. For the CDR3, the DNA is TGTGCCAGCAGCGTAGGGTCCCTAGCGGGGGGCACAGATACGCAGTATTTT. This codes for CASSVGSLAGGTDTQYF.

The chain links TRBV7-2 to TRBJ2-5; 10 bases map to TRBD2. With 5 bases clipped from V and 5 bases from J, the junction kept 8 bases outside the gene matches. Looked up from germline, CDR1 is SGHTA and CDR2 is FQGNSA. The CDR3 has 15 amino acids. The CDR3: CASSRSGGTPETQYF. The CDR3 region has the DNA TGTGCCAGCAGCCGTAGCGGGGGGACCCCTGAGACCCAGTACTTC.

This chain links TRBV12-3 or TRBV12-4 with TRBJ2-7; weak D call: TRBD1 (5 bases). V was clipped by 3 bases and J by 2 bases, with 11 bases between them. CDR3 length equals 14 residues. The CDR3: CASSLTRAPYEQYF. Here the CDR3 DNA reads TGTGCCAGCAGTTTGACCAGGGCACCCTACGAGCAGTACTTC.

This sequence joins TRBV13 and TRBJ2-7, with a possible D match to TRBD2 (6 bases). Germline lookup yields CDR1 PRHDT and CDR2 FYEKMQ (reference sequence). The V end lost 5 bases, the J end lost 4 bases, and 18 bases lay between the germline ends. The CDR3 consists of 15 residues. The CDR3 protein is CASSRHGTGSYEQYF. In DNA form, the CDR3 reads TGTGCCAGCAGCCGCCATGGGACTGGATCTTACGAGCAGTACTTC. The full variable domain, completed using reference TRBV13 and TRBJ2-7, is AAGVIQSPRHLIKEKRETATLKCYPIPRHDTVYWYQQGPGQDPQFLISFYEKMQSDKGSIPDRFSAQQFSDYHSELNMSSLELGDSALYFCASSRHGTGSYEQYFGPGTRLTVT.

This clonotype was seen once. The V and J genes are TRBV6-4 and TRBJ1-2; D is undetermined. The CDR3 totals 15 residues. Germline CDR1 MRHNA, CDR2 SNTAGT. Trimming cost V 6 bases and J 4 bases, with 18 bases left between them. The CDR3 reads CASRSGVAGFYGYTF. DNA for the CDR3: TGTGCCAGCAGAAGTGGCGTTGCGGGGTTCTATGGCTACACCTTC.

The chain carries TRBV11-2 and TRBJ1-2, with a weak D call TRBD1 (6 bases). Trimming shortened V by 6 bases and J by 7 bases, and 18 bases separated the two germline ends. This CDR3 region has 14 residues. Looked up from germline, CDR1 is SGHAT and CDR2 is FQNNGV. This CDR3 is CASRTQGSVGGYTF. The CDR3 DNA sequence: TGTGCCAGCAGGACACAGGGATCAGTGGGTGGCTACACCTTC.

This clonotype appeared a few times. The chain has TRBV15 and TRBJ2-5, with D unresolved. The CDR3 consists of 14 residues. The germline V gene has CDR1 LNHNV and CDR2 YYDKDF (reference sequence). Trimming cost V 2 bases and J 5 bases, with 12 bases left between them. CDR3 loop: CATSRHNLGETQYF. CDR3 coding DNA: TGTGCCACCAGCAGACATAACCTGGGGGAGACCCAGTACTTC.

J is TRBJ1-4 and V is TRBV4-1; D possibly corresponds to TRBD1 (6 bases). CDR1 and CDR2 from the germline V gene are MGHRA and YSYEKL. The CDR3 loop spans 17 amino acids. Trimming took 0 bases from V and 4 from J, leaving 15 bases between them. The CDR3 nucleotides read TGCGCCAGCAGCCAAGATTCTGCAGGGGCGGGTAATGAAAAACTGTTTTTT. Translation: CASSQDSAGAGNEKLFF.

The CDR3 DNA follows: TGTGCCAGCAGCAGGGCGGGGGACGGGTCGGATACGCAGTATTTT. It is translated as CASSRAGDGSDTQYF. The chain is built from TRBV9 and TRBJ2-3, with 7 bases that match TRBD2. Germline V lookup: CDR1 SGDLS, CDR2 YYNGEE. The junction had 11 bases not matched to a gene; V was cut back by 4 bases and J by 6 bases. This CDR3 spans 15 amino acids.

The chain combines TRBV25-1 with TRBJ2-4, with D possibly being TRBD1 or TRBD2 (5 bases each). Trimming stripped 1 base from V and 13 bases from J, with 8 bases between. The CDR3 is 11 amino acids. Germline CDR1 is MGHDK and CDR2 is SYGVNS. The CDR3 DNA follows: TGTGCCAGCAGTGAATCGGGGCGGCAGTACTTC. Its translation: CASSESGRQYF.

V gene TRBV7-9 combines with J gene TRBJ1-1, with a possible D match to TRBD1 (5 bases). This CDR3 is 17 amino acids long. Germline CDR1 is SEHNR and CDR2 is FQNEAQ (reference sequence). V was shortened by 4 bases and J by 1 base, with 19 bases between the two germline ends. The CDR3 is CASSSPFGGTENTEAFF. CDR3 DNA: TGTGCCAGCAGCTCGCCCTTCGGGGGGACCGAGAACACTGAAGCTTTCTTT.

This clonotype was detected a few times. This chain joins TRBV7-6 and TRBJ2-1; no clear D gene. This CDR3 spans 12 amino acids. Germline-derived CDR1 and CDR2 are SGHVS and FNYEAQ. Trimming took off 3 bases at V and 7 bases at J, with 7 bases between the two ends. The CDR3 sequence is CASSFEGNEQFF. In DNA, the CDR3 is TGTGCCAGCAGCTTCGAAGGGAATGAGCAGTTCTTC.

This chain connects TRBV7-8 to TRBJ2-5; D gene ambiguous. CDR3 length equals 17 residues. The V end lost 1 base, the J end lost 5 bases, and 20 bases lay between the germline ends. Germline V gives CDR1 SGHVS, CDR2 FQNEAQ. CDR3 sequence (DNA): TGTGCCAGCAGCTTAGGGTTAGTGACCCACGTCCTTGAGACCCAGTACTTC. Protein sequence: CASSLGLVTHVLETQYF. Drawing the rest from reference TRBV7-8 and TRBJ2-5, the complete variable domain is GAGVSQSPRYKVAKRGQDVALRCDPISGHVSLFWYQQALGQGPEFLTYFQNEAQLDKSGLPSDRFFAERPEGSVSTLKIQRTQQEDSAVYLCASSLGLVTHVLETQYFGPGTRLLVL.

The chain uses TRBV13 and TRBJ2-5, with TRBD2 matching 7 bases. The CDR3 spans 17 residues. V was pared by 0 bases and J by 2 bases, with 9 bases of the junction left unmatched. CDR1 is PRHDT and CDR2 is FYEKMQ in the germline V gene (reference sequence). CDR3 protein: CASSLGLNRTRQETQYF. In DNA, the CDR3 is TGTGCCAGCAGCTTAGGCCTAAACCGGACTAGGCAAGAGACCCAGTACTTC.